Presented here are 24 T cell receptor beta chains from one specimen sequenced in a study of T cell responses to AZD1222 COVID-19 vaccine. TCRdb's table, derived via immunoSEQ multiplex PCR, lists solely in-frame clones and lacks some. Of roughly 120,000 clones listed, more than 85% are singletons. Sequencing used peripheral blood, obtained 28 days after the second AZD1222 dose. These TCRs come from an adult who received the AZD1222 COVID-19 vaccine.

Concerning this clone itself: This specimen includes other DNA sequences encoding the same CDR3. V is TRBV19 and J is TRBJ1-5, with D possibly TRBD1 on 5 matching bases. The V end lost 1 base, the J end lost 2 bases, and 6 bases lay between the germline ends. Looked up from germline, CDR1 is LNHDA and CDR2 is SQIVND (reference sequence). The CDR3 has 14 amino acids. The CDR3, as DNA: TGTGCCAGTAGTATAGGCAGGGGCAATCAGCCCCAGCATTTT. This translates into CASSIGRGNQPQHF. The whole variable domain, remainder taken from reference TRBV19 and TRBJ1-5, is DGGITQSPKYLFRKEGQNVTLSCEQNLNHDAMYWYRQDPGQGLRLIYYSQIVNDFQKGDIAEGYSVSREKKESFPLTVTSAQKNPTAFYLCASSIGRGNQPQHFGDGTRLSIL.

The chain joins TRBV10-2 to TRBJ2-7; no firm D call. Trimming shortened V by 3 bases and J by 3 bases, and 3 bases separated the two germline ends. CDR3 length: 11 residues. CDR1 is WSHSY, CDR2 SAAADI, per germline. Here the CDR3 reads CASSDLYEQYF. In DNA form, the CDR3 reads TGCGCCAGCAGTGATCTCTACGAGCAGTACTTC.

V and J are TRBV27 and TRBJ1-1; D perhaps matches TRBD1 (6 bases). Germline V gives CDR1 MNHEY, CDR2 SMNVEV (reference sequence). V was shortened by 3 bases and J by 6 bases, with 14 bases between the two germline ends. The CDR3 sequence is 14 residues long. The CDR3 here is CASSFHRGNAEAFF. CDR3 coding DNA: TGTGCCAGCAGTTTTCATAGGGGGAATGCTGAAGCTTTCTTT.

V is TRBV28 and J is TRBJ1-1; D is unclear. This CDR3 is 17 amino acids long. Germline V CDR1 and CDR2: MDHEN, SYDVKM. Trimming stripped 2 bases from V and 0 bases from J, with 16 bases between. CDR3 loop: CASSLPRTQFMNTEAFF. The CDR3 DNA sequence: TGTGCCAGCAGTTTACCCCGAACACAGTTCATGAACACTGAAGCTTTCTTT. The full variable domain, in which reference TRBV28 and TRBJ1-1 provide the parts outside the CDR3, is DVKVTQSSRYLVKRTGEKVFLECVQDMDHENMFWYRQDPGLGLRLIYFSYDVKMKEKGDIPEGYSVSREKKERFSLILESASTNQTSMYLCASSLPRTQFMNTEAFFGQGTRLTVV.

The rearrangement uses TRBV7-9 and TRBJ1-2; tentatively, D is TRBD1 (6 bases). The CDR3 has 13 residues. Trimming took 1 base from V and 8 from J, leaving 11 bases between them. Germline-derived CDR1 and CDR2 are SEHNR and FQNEAQ (reference sequence). This CDR3 is CASSLEGVRGYTF. The CDR3 DNA is TGTGCCAGCAGCTTAGAGGGGGTGAGAGGCTACACCTTC.

The V call is TRBV2, the J call TRBJ2-7, with TRBD1 matching 10 bases. The germline V gene encodes CDR1 SNHLY and CDR2 FYNNEI. The CDR3 is made up of 13 amino acids. The junction had 3 bases not matched to a gene; V was cut back by 4 bases and J by 6 bases. The CDR3 loop is CASSGTGGIEQYF. Here the CDR3 DNA reads TGTGCCAGCAGTGGGACAGGGGGGATCGAGCAGTACTTC.

This chain uses TRBV25-1 with TRBJ2-2, with D perhaps assigned TRBD1 or TRBD2 (6 bases each). Germline V gene sequence: CDR1 MGHDK, CDR2 SYGVNS. The CDR3 consists of 15 residues. The V and J ends lost 7 bases and 5 bases respectively, with 17 bases between them. CDR3 bases: TGTGCCAGCACCAAGGATCGGGGGCCGACCGGGGAGCTGTTTTTT. The encoded protein is CASTKDRGPTGELFF.

The chain employs TRBV6-5 and TRBJ1-2; D is unresolved. The V end lost 6 bases, the J end lost 4 bases, and 9 bases lay between the germline ends. Germline V gene data show CDR1 as MNHEY and CDR2 as SVGAGI. This CDR3 is 12 amino acids long. The CDR3 nucleotides are TGTGCCAGCAGAGCACAGAGCTATGGCTACACCTTC. Residues: CASRAQSYGYTF.

The genes are TRBV12-3 or TRBV12-4 and TRBJ2-7; no firm D call. Between the trimmed V and J ends, which lost 4 bases and 5 bases, there was a span of 12 bases. The CDR3 consists of 13 residues. The CDR3 is CASSWAFPDEQYF. CDR3 DNA: TGTGCCAGCAGTTGGGCCTTCCCGGACGAGCAGTACTTC.

The chain employs TRBV11-3 and TRBJ2-3; TRBD2 matches 12 bases. The CDR3 extends over 17 amino acids. Germline lookup yields CDR1 SGHNT and CDR2 YENEEA. The V segment lost 5 bases and the J segment 2 bases; nucleotides outside the gene matches: 8. The chain's CDR3 is CASSPTSGGPNTDTQYF. CDR3 nucleotide sequence: TGTGCCAGCAGCCCCACTAGCGGGGGGCCCAACACAGATACGCAGTATTTT.

V and J are TRBV6-5 and TRBJ1-2; TRBD1 might be the D (5 bases). The CDR3 runs 11 residues. Germline CDR1 MNHEY, CDR2 SVGAGI. V dropped 0 bases and J dropped 14 bases, with 10 bases sitting between them. As DNA, the CDR3 is TGTGCCAGCAGTTACTCAGGGGCTGAAACCTTC. The encoded protein is CASSYSGAETF.

The CDR3 loop reads CASSRESSYNEQFF. The CDR3 nucleotides are TGCGCCAGCAGTCGGGAGAGCTCCTACAATGAGCAGTTCTTC. V is TRBV5-1 and J is TRBJ2-1, with a tentative D call TRBD2 (6 bases). Deletions cut 5 bases from V and 0 bases from J, with 9 bases between. CDR3 length: 14 amino acids. Germline assignment: CDR1 SGHRS and CDR2 YFSETQ.

The chain is built from TRBV28 and TRBJ2-7, with 7 bases lining up with TRBD2. Looked up from germline, CDR1 is MDHEN and CDR2 is SYDVKM. The J segment lost 6 bases and the V segment lost 2 bases, leaving 7 bases of the junction unmatched. CDR3 size: 14 residues. The CDR3 nucleotides are TGTGCCAGCAGTTTAATCGTCGGCGGGAGCGAGCAGTACTTC. This encodes CASSLIVGGSEQYF.

The chain uses TRBV5-4 and TRBJ1-1, with a possible D match to TRBD1 (5 bases). This CDR3 comprises 15 residues. Trimming took off 0 bases at V and 0 bases at J, with 9 bases between the two ends. Germline lookup yields CDR1 SGHNT and CDR2 YYREEE (reference sequence). CDR3 protein: CASSLGGAMNTEAFF. The CDR3 coding sequence is TGTGCCAGCAGCTTGGGCGGGGCCATGAACACTGAAGCTTTCTTT.

This chain links TRBV6-5 with TRBJ2-1, with D unresolved. The germline V gene encodes CDR1 MNHEY and CDR2 SVGAGI. CDR3 length equals 15 residues. V was clipped by 6 bases and J by 0 bases, with 12 bases between them. The CDR3 nucleotides are TGTGCCAGCAGCCCGTCCCTAAGCTCCTACAATGAGCAGTTCTTC. Protein: CASSPSLSSYNEQFF.

V gene TRBV19 combines with J gene TRBJ2-3; D not certain. Germline V gives CDR1 LNHDA, CDR2 SQIVND (reference sequence). This CDR3 region has 14 residues. V lost 4 bases and J lost 3, with 11 bases in between. CDR3 nucleotides: TGTGCCAGTAGTAAGCGTTCAAGAACAGATACGCAGTATTTT. It yields the protein CASSKRSRTDTQYF.

V is TRBV11-2 and J is TRBJ1-5, with D perhaps matching TRBD1 (6 bases). Germline loops: CDR1 SGHAT, CDR2 FQNNGV. V lost 2 bases and J lost 4, with 9 bases in between. The CDR3 spans 14 residues. The CDR3, as DNA: TGTGCCAGCAGCTTATCTACAGGGAATCAGCCCCAGCATTTT. It specifies CASSLSTGNQPQHF. Full variable domain (missing parts from reference TRBV11-2 and TRBJ1-5): EAGVAQSPRYKIIEKRQSVAFWCNPISGHATLYWYQQILGQGPKLLIQFQNNGVVDDSQLPKDRFSAERLKGVDSTLKIQPAKLEDSAVYLCASSLSTGNQPQHFGDGTRLSIL.

The rearrangement links TRBV6-1 to TRBJ2-5, with D possibly called TRBD1 or TRBD2 (6 bases each). This CDR3 is built from 15 residues. Germline V gene lookup returns CDR1 MNHNS and CDR2 SASEGT. Trimming stripped 0 bases from V and 4 bases from J, with 12 bases between. CDR3 amino acids: CASSEASGGGETQYF. For the CDR3, the DNA is TGTGCCAGCAGTGAAGCGTCCGGGGGCGGAGAGACCCAGTACTTC.

V and J are TRBV25-1 and TRBJ2-3; TRBD2 aligns across 7 bases. After removal of 5 bases from V and 0 bases from J, the junction contained 5 bases not matched to a gene. The CDR3 is 15 residues long. Germline V lookup: CDR1 MGHDK, CDR2 SYGVNS. The CDR3 sequence is CASSKRRGSTDTQYF. The CDR3 nucleotides are TGTGCCAGCAGTAAGAGGCGGGGGAGCACAGATACGCAGTATTTT.

The CDR3 loop reads CASTSQGNYGYTF. The DNA for the CDR3 is TGTGCCAGCACCTCACAGGGGAACTATGGCTACACCTTC. The genes are TRBV3-1 (or the pseudogene TRBV3-2) and TRBJ1-2, with TRBD1 matching over 7 bases. CDR3 size: 13 residues. V trimming: 7 bases; J trimming: 2 bases; junction bases outside the gene matches: 4. From germline, CDR1 is LGHDT and CDR2 YNNKEL (reference sequence).

The chain combines TRBV28 with TRBJ2-1; TRBD1 aligns across 7 bases. Trimming cost V 3 bases and J 7 bases; bases outside gene matches: 3. Per germline, CDR1 MDHEN and CDR2 SYDVKM. The CDR3 length is 13 residues. The CDR3 protein is CASSFRGQNEQFF. Here the CDR3 DNA reads TGTGCCAGCAGTTTTAGGGGGCAAAATGAGCAGTTCTTC.

At least ten counts were recorded for this clone. The chain employs TRBV28 and TRBJ2-1; D unresolved. Germline CDR1 and CDR2: MDHEN and SYDVKM. This CDR3 is built from 13 residues. The V end lost 5 bases, the J end lost 7 bases, and 12 bases lay between the germline ends. The DNA of the CDR3 is TGTGCCAGCAGTAGGCAGCTCGATAATGAGCAGTTCTTC. This gives the protein CASSRQLDNEQFF.

This rearrangement joins TRBV7-2 to TRBJ2-1; perhaps TRBD2 as D (6 bases). Trimming left V 2 bases short and J 5 bases short, with 19 bases between. CDR1 is SGHTA, CDR2 FQGNSA, per germline. The CDR3 totals 17 residues. The CDR3 reads CASSLRARSSANNEQFF. As DNA, the CDR3 is TGTGCCAGCAGCTTAAGGGCGCGGTCTAGCGCCAACAATGAGCAGTTCTTC.

The chain couples TRBV14 to TRBJ1-4; TRBD1 is a possible D gene (6 bases). Between the trimmed V and J ends, which lost 3 bases and 8 bases, there was a span of 16 bases. The CDR3 totals 15 residues. Germline CDR1 is SGHDN and CDR2 is FVKESK. The CDR3 region is CASSHTTGSLEKLFF. The CDR3 DNA is TGTGCCAGCAGCCACACGACAGGAAGTTTAGAAAAACTGTTTTTT.